One sample yielded the 28 T cell receptor beta chains listed below, sequenced in a study of OX40 agonist ivuxolimab in advanced cancers. Profiling relied on immunoSEQ multiplex PCR, and the TCRdb table lists in-frame clones only, not all of them. The sample contains some 48,000 clones, less than 90% of which appear only once. Material: CD4+ or CD8+ T cells sorted from blood, obtained in a trial of the OX40 agonist ivuxolimab. The receptors were gathered from an adult with an advanced solid tumor such as melanoma, head and neck, liver or kidney cancer.

The rearrangement joins TRBV30 to TRBJ2-5; 7 nucleotides agree with TRBD1. V was pared by 7 bases and J by 3 bases, with 11 bases of the junction left unmatched. This CDR3 region has 14 residues. The germline V gene encodes CDR1 GTSNPN and CDR2 SVGIG (reference sequence). The CDR3 region has the DNA TGTGCCTATTGCGAGGGGGCGAGAGAAGAGACCCAGTACTTC. This codes for CAYCEGAREETQYF.

The V gene is TRBV11-2, the J gene TRBJ2-5; maybe TRBD2 (5 bases). The ends were cut back, 1 base at V and 4 bases at J, with 19 bases in the middle. Germline V gives CDR1 SGHAT, CDR2 FQNNGV. This CDR3 region has 17 residues. In nucleotides, the CDR3 is TGTGCCAGCAGCTTAGTGGTGTACCGGACCGAGGGAGAGACCCAGTACTTC. This gives the protein CASSLVVYRTEGETQYF. Drawing the rest from reference TRBV11-2 and TRBJ2-5, the complete variable domain is EAGVAQSPRYKIIEKRQSVAFWCNPISGHATLYWYQQILGQGPKLLIQFQNNGVVDDSQLPKDRFSAERLKGVDSTLKIQPAKLEDSAVYLCASSLVVYRTEGETQYFGPGTRLLVL.

This chain connects TRBV15 to TRBJ2-7; TRBD1 matches at 8 bases. Per the germline V gene, CDR1 is LNHNV and CDR2 is YYDKDF (reference sequence). The J segment lost 5 bases and the V segment lost 6 bases, leaving 6 bases of the junction unmatched. CDR3 length: 13 residues. CDR3 DNA sequence: TGTGCCACCAGGGGCCAGGGGGCGAACGAGCAGTACTTC. Translating it yields CATRGQGANEQYF.

The chain couples TRBV9 to TRBJ2-1; 9 nucleotides line up with TRBD2. Per the germline V gene, CDR1 is SGDLS and CDR2 is YYNGEE. The ends lost 4 bases at V and 5 bases at J; junction bases unmatched: 16. This CDR3 has 18 residues. CDR3 DNA: TGTGCCAGCAGCCTTAAAAGGGGAGTAGCGGGGGCCGACAATGAGCAGTTCTTC. Amino acids: CASSLKRGVAGADNEQFF.

The CDR3 protein is CASSPQVNSYNEQFF. DNA of the CDR3: TGTGCCAGCAGCCCACAGGTCAACTCCTACAATGAGCAGTTCTTC. The chain uses TRBV7-9 and TRBJ2-1; D perhaps matches TRBD1 (5 bases). The CDR3 contains 15 residues. The ends were cut back, 5 bases at V and 0 bases at J, with 11 bases in the middle. Germline CDR1 and CDR2: SEHNR and FQNEAQ (reference sequence).

This clone was counted at least ten times. V is TRBV7-9 and J is TRBJ2-1; 12 bases align to TRBD2. Germline loops: CDR1 SEHNR, CDR2 FQNEAQ (reference sequence). This CDR3 contains 14 residues. The V segment lost 6 bases and the J segment 7 bases; nucleotides outside the gene matches: 4. CDR3 loop: CASSLTSGSNEQFF. CDR3 nucleotide sequence: TGTGCCAGCAGTTTGACTAGCGGGAGTAATGAGCAGTTCTTC.

The chain couples TRBV2 to TRBJ1-5, with D possibly being TRBD1 (6 bases). The germline V gene encodes CDR1 SNHLY and CDR2 FYNNEI. There are 14 residues in the CDR3. Trimming took 0 bases from V and 7 from J, leaving 10 bases between them. The CDR3 loop is CASSEAQGNQPQHF. The CDR3 DNA is TGTGCCAGCAGTGAAGCACAGGGAAACCAGCCCCAGCATTTT.

This clone is labeled as large. The J gene is TRBJ2-7, the V gene TRBV19, with TRBD1 matching over 8 bases. Germline lookup yields CDR1 LNHDA and CDR2 SQIVND (reference sequence). The trim removed 3 bases at V and 5 bases at J, leaving 9 bases unmatched. The CDR3 is 15 amino acids. CDR3 DNA sequence: TGTGCCAGTAGTATCACCCTGGGACAGGTACACGAGCAGTACTTC. Protein: CASSITLGQVHEQYF.

J is TRBJ2-1 and V is TRBV11-3, with D perhaps matching TRBD2 (6 bases). The CDR3 is made up of 16 amino acids. V lost 1 base to trimming and J lost 0 bases, with 10 bases between them. Germline V lookup: CDR1 SGHNT, CDR2 YENEEA. CDR3 sequence: CASSLGGGLSYNEQFF. CDR3 DNA sequence: TGTGCCAGCAGCTTAGGGGGAGGTCTCTCCTACAATGAGCAGTTCTTC.

The chain recombines TRBV9 with TRBJ2-7; D may be TRBD1 or TRBD2 (5 bases each). The CDR3 consists of 15 residues. Germline lookup yields CDR1 SGDLS and CDR2 YYNGEE. The V and J ends lost 3 bases and 3 bases respectively, with 16 bases between them. Here the CDR3 reads CASSANPGTVYEQYF. The CDR3, as DNA: TGTGCCAGCAGCGCCAATCCAGGGACGGTCTACGAGCAGTACTTC.

This rearrangement joins TRBV11-1 to TRBJ2-2, with TRBD2 as a possible D gene (7 bases). The V end lost 0 bases, the J end lost 6 bases, and 14 bases lay between the germline ends. The CDR3 covers 16 residues. The V gene's germline CDR1 is SGHAT and CDR2 FQDESV (reference sequence). CDR3: CASSLAPGRGAGELFF. The DNA for the CDR3 is TGTGCCAGCAGCTTAGCCCCTGGGAGGGGGGCCGGGGAGCTGTTTTTT. Complete variable domain (other parts from reference TRBV11-1 and TRBJ2-2): EAEVAQSPRYKITEKSQAVAFWCDPISGHATLYWYRQILGQGPELLVQFQDESVVDDSQLPKDRFSAERLKGVDSTLKIQPAELGDSAMYLCASSLAPGRGAGELFFGEGSRLTVL.

The CDR3 region is CASSDRDSSWGTQYF. CDR3 nucleotides: TGTGCCAGCAGCGACCGGGACAGTTCATGGGGGACGCAGTATTTT. V is TRBV9 and J is TRBJ2-3, with 7 nucleotides matching TRBD1. CDR1 and CDR2 from the germline V gene are SGDLS and YYNGEE. Trimming removed 3 bases from V and 9 bases from J; junction bases left unmatched: 13. The CDR3 totals 15 residues.

This rearrangement joins TRBV7-3 to TRBJ2-5; 11 bases fit TRBD2. Germline CDR1 reads SGHTA; CDR2 reads FQGTGA. The CDR3 runs 15 residues. Trimming took 5 bases from V and 4 from J; bases not matched to a gene: 6. CDR3 sequence (DNA): TGTGCCAGCAGCCACTCCGGGACTAGCGGAGAGACCCAGTACTTC. This sequence encodes CASSHSGTSGETQYF.

V and J are TRBV9 and TRBJ1-6; D ambiguous. The CDR3 sequence is 12 residues long. CDR1 is SGDLS, CDR2 YYNGEE, per germline. Trimming took off 2 bases at V and 9 bases at J, with 6 bases between the two ends. CDR3 protein: CASSVPGSPLHF. The DNA for the CDR3 is TGTGCCAGCAGCGTCCCCGGTTCACCCCTCCACTTT.

This clone is medium-sized in the sample. This CDR3 is also generated by other DNA sequences in the sample. The chain links TRBV27 to TRBJ1-5, with a tentative D call TRBD1 (5 bases). Per the germline V gene, CDR1 is MNHEY and CDR2 is SMNVEV (reference sequence). This CDR3 is built from 15 residues. The ends were cut back, 2 bases at V and 1 base at J, with 9 bases in the middle. The CDR3 protein is CASSLMGTSNQPQHF. For the CDR3, the DNA is TGTGCCAGCAGTTTAATGGGGACGAGCAATCAGCCCCAGCATTTT.

The V and J genes are TRBV11-2 and TRBJ1-4; 10 nucleotides align to TRBD1. The ends lost 1 base at V and 2 bases at J; junction bases unmatched: 10. This CDR3 has 19 residues. From germline, CDR1 is SGHAT and CDR2 FQNNGV. The CDR3 protein is CASSLAVWDRGPTNEKLFF. CDR3 DNA sequence: TGTGCCAGCAGCTTAGCGGTCTGGGACAGGGGTCCCACTAATGAAAAACTGTTTTTT.

The V gene is TRBV4-3, the J gene TRBJ2-1; D may correspond to TRBD1 or TRBD2 (5 bases each). V shed 4 bases and J shed 9 bases, with 16 bases lying between them. Germline V gene data show CDR1 as LGHNA and CDR2 as YSLEER. CDR3 length: 14 amino acids. The CDR3 spells CASSPSRWDAEQFF. CDR3 DNA sequence: TGCGCCAGCAGCCCTAGTCGATGGGACGCTGAGCAGTTCTTC.

CDR3 DNA sequence: TGCAGCGTCGCCCGGGACAGGGGTTACGAGCAGTACTTC. Its translation: CSVARDRGYEQYF. The rearrangement links TRBV29-1 to TRBJ2-7; 10 positions agree with TRBD1. Germline V gives CDR1 SQVTM, CDR2 ANQGSEA. The V gene end was trimmed by 6 bases and the J gene end by 4 bases; junction bases not matched to a gene: 6. This CDR3 contains 13 residues.

The chain couples TRBV27 to TRBJ1-5, with 9 bases fitting TRBD1. V was clipped by 1 base and J by 7 bases; unmatched bases: 8. From germline, CDR1 is MNHEY and CDR2 SMNVEV (reference sequence). CDR3 size: 16 residues. The CDR3 nucleotides read TGTGCCAGCAGTTTATACGCGGGACAGGGAGGGCAGCCCCAGCATTTT. Encoded protein: CASSLYAGQGGQPQHF.

The chain combines TRBV28 with TRBJ2-7; possibly TRBD1 or TRBD2 for D (5 bases each). V shed 5 bases and J shed 3 bases, with 23 bases lying between them. Germline values: CDR1 MDHEN, CDR2 SYDVKM. This CDR3 contains 17 residues. The CDR3 DNA follows: TGTGCCAGCAGTCTTGGGGGTCGTGCGTTTAGTGACTACGAGCAGTACTTC. It translates to CASSLGGRAFSDYEQYF.

This chain connects TRBV5-6 to TRBJ1-6; 9 nucleotides agree with TRBD1. CDR1 and CDR2 (germline): SGHDT, YYEEEE. The CDR3 is 13 residues long. V dropped 7 bases and J dropped 9; count of bases not matched to a gene: 5. As DNA, the CDR3 is TGTGCCAGCTCGGGACAGGGTCTTTCACCCCTCCACTTT. Its protein is CASSGQGLSPLHF.

The chain recombines TRBV30 with TRBJ2-1; no clear D. The length of the CDR3 is 11 residues. Trimming left V 0 bases short and J 9 bases short, with 6 bases between. From germline, CDR1 is GTSNPN and CDR2 SVGIG (reference sequence). CDR3 in amino acids: CAWSVISEQFF. In DNA form, the CDR3 reads TGTGCCTGGAGTGTCATATCTGAGCAGTTCTTC. The entire variable domain, with the rest obtained from reference TRBV30 and TRBJ2-1, is as follows: SQTIHQWPATLVQPVGSPLSLECTVEGTSNPNLYWYRQAAGRGLQLLFYSVGIGQISSEVPQNLSASRPQDRQFILSSKKLLLSDSGFYLCAWSVISEQFFGPGTRLTVL.

This chain joins TRBV2 and TRBJ1-5, with D perhaps matching TRBD1 (5 bases). Germline V gene sequence: CDR1 SNHLY, CDR2 FYNNEI. CDR3 length equals 15 residues. V lost 2 bases to trimming and J lost 6 bases, with 14 bases between them. The CDR3 protein is CASSESLLGTQPQHF. CDR3 sequence (DNA): TGTGCCAGCAGTGAAAGTCTGCTCGGGACTCAGCCCCAGCATTTT.

The CDR3 reads CASSLKAGGRNEQFF. CDR3 in DNA: TGTGCCAGCAGTTTAAAGGCGGGAGGGCGGAATGAGCAGTTCTTC. The rearrangement links TRBV27 to TRBJ2-1; 9 bases agree with TRBD2. Trimming cost V 2 bases and J 7 bases; bases outside gene matches: 6. This CDR3 is 15 amino acids long. Germline loops: CDR1 MNHEY, CDR2 SMNVEV (reference sequence).

The chain links TRBV5-5 to TRBJ2-5; D perhaps matches TRBD1 (7 bases). V lost 4 bases and J 2 bases, leaving 18 bases between the germline ends. The CDR3 sequence is 16 residues long. Germline-derived CDR1 and CDR2 are SGHKS and YYEKEE (reference sequence). CDR3 bases: TGTGCCAGCAGCCCTGCCCAGGGGGGTACACAAGAGACCCAGTACTTC. Amino acids: CASSPAQGGTQETQYF.

The CDR3 reads CASSPRDGNYEQYF. The CDR3 nucleotides read TGTGCCAGCAGCCCCCGCGACGGGAACTACGAGCAGTACTTC. The chain carries TRBV11-2 and TRBJ2-7; a possible D gene is TRBD2 (5 bases). CDR1 and CDR2 from the germline V gene are SGHAT and FQNNGV. V shed 5 bases and J shed 3 bases, with 14 bases lying between them. The CDR3 runs to 14 residues.

This clone was recorded at least ten times. The V call is TRBV6-1, the J call TRBJ2-3; maybe TRBD2 (6 bases). This CDR3 has 17 residues. Germline V lookup: CDR1 MNHNS, CDR2 SASEGT. V was trimmed by 1 base and J by 1 base, leaving 15 bases between them. The CDR3 nucleotides are TGTGCCAGCAGTGAAGTTGTGGGGGGTTCTGGCACAGATACGCAGTATTTT. Encoded protein: CASSEVVGGSGTDTQYF.

This clone showed up just once. J is TRBJ2-1 and V is TRBV5-1, with 7 bases fitting TRBD2. V lost 3 bases, J lost 0 bases, and 12 bases stayed unmatched. This CDR3 contains 18 residues. Germline CDR1 and CDR2: SGHRS and YFSETQ. CDR3 in DNA: TGCGCCAGCAGCTCACCCACCGGGACTACGAACTCCTACAATGAGCAGTTCTTC. Translation gives CASSSPTGTTNSYNEQFF.